Below are 3 T cell receptor beta chains sequenced from a single sample in a study of T cell clonality in common variable immunodeficiency (dated by TCRdb to 2015 to 2017). General findings and caveats noted by the study authors: Fewer deletions and N-nucleotide insertions were reportedly observed in CVID TCRbeta sequences, and highly modified clones with 13 or more V deletions were reportedly absent from CVID TCRbeta sequences.

Receptor libraries were prepared by the immunoSEQ multiplex PCR assay. TCRdb carries this immuneACCESS record with in-frame sequences only. Its versions omit some clonotypes, under half of them owing to an unresolved V gene in the studies checked, with the rest unexplained. The data for this sample show around 42,000 clones, each detected more than once. The ten largest clones capture 5% to 6.5% of the sample. These receptors have no identified antigens. Sequenced material: peripheral blood mononuclear cells. These receptors all stem from a human donor with common variable immunodeficiency.

This clone was counted many times. The read falls 3 residues short of the CDR3 end, and the missing part is taken from the germline J gene. This rearrangement joins TRBV19 to TRBJ2-7, with a tentative D call TRBD1 (5 bases). V lost 0 bases, J lost 0 bases, and 9 bases lay in between. From germline, CDR1 is LNHDA and CDR2 SQIVND (reference sequence). This CDR3 spans 15 amino acids. The covered CDR3 bases are TGTGCCAGTAGTATAGATAGGGGCAGCTCCTACGAG. Amino acids: CASSIDRGSSYE. The entire CDR3 protein is CASSIDRGSSYEQYF.

In this sample, this clone turned up a few times. The read ends 3 residues before the CDR3 terminus; that terminus is restored from the germline J gene. J is TRBJ2-5 and V is TRBV11-3; D might be TRBD2 (6 bases). The CDR3 sequence is 15 residues long. V lost 3 bases to trimming and J lost 2 bases, with 13 bases between them. Germline V CDR1 and CDR2: SGHNT, YENEEA. CDR3 DNA, as far as it was read: TGTGCCAGCAGCTTCGGAGCGGGTGCACAAGAGACC. Protein product: CASSFGAGAQET. The entire CDR3 is CASSFGAGAQETQYF. The full variable domain, with the rest looked up from reference TRBV11-3 and TRBJ2-5, is EAGVVQSPRYKIIEKKQPVAFWCNPISGHNTLYWYLQNLGQGPELLIRYENEEAVDDSQLPKDRFSAERLKGVDSTLKIQPAELGDSAVYLCASSFGAGAQETQYFGPGTRLLVL.

As concerns this clone: The read ends 3 residues before the CDR3 terminus; that terminus is restored from the germline J gene. This chain joins TRBV10-2 and TRBJ2-2; 7 nucleotides align to TRBD1. Germline CDR1 is WSHSY and CDR2 is SAAADI. The CDR3 loop spans 15 amino acids. Losses at the gene ends were 7 bases for V and 4 bases for J; bases not matched to a gene: 9. The part of the CDR3 DNA that was read is TGCGCCAGCACCTCAGGACAGGCCTTCACCGGGGAG. It encodes CASTSGQAFTGE. The complete CDR3 protein is CASTSGQAFTGELFF.